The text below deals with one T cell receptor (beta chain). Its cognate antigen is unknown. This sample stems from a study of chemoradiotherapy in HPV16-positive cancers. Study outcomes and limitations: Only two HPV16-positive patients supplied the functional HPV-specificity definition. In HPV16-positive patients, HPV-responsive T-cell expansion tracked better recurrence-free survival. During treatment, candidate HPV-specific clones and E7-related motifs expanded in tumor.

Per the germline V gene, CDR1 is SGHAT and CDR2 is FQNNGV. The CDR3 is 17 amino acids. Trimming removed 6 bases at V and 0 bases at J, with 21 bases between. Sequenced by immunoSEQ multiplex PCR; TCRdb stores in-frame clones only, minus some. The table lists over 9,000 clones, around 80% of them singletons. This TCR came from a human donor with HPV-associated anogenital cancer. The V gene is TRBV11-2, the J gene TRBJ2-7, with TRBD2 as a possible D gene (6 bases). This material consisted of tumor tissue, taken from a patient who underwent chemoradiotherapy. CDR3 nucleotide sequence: TGTGCCAGCAGAGATCTAAGAGGAGGGAGAAGCTCCTACGAGCAGTACTTC. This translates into CASRDLRGGRSSYEQYF.